The 3 T cell receptor beta chains reported below all come from one sample, sequenced in a study of blood T cell repertoires in COVID-19. Method: immunoSEQ multiplex PCR; TCRdb's copy keeps in-frame clones and lacks some. The sample contains 150,000 to 160,000 clones, approximately 85% of which appear only once. Sequencing was performed on peripheral blood. The source of these receptors is a man aged 55 to 70 with COVID-19, enrolled during active disease.

The genes are TRBV18 and TRBJ1-5; no clear D. Trimming took off 3 bases at V and 1 base at J, with 13 bases between the two ends. The length of the CDR3 is 16 residues. CDR1 and CDR2 from the germline V gene are KGHSH and LQKENI. The CDR3 spells CASSPMPGTSNQPQHF. CDR3 coding DNA: TGTGCCAGCTCACCTATGCCGGGAACGAGCAATCAGCCCCAGCATTTT.

The chain has TRBV5-5 and TRBJ2-3; no definite D call. This CDR3 is 14 amino acids long. Germline CDR1 is SGHKS and CDR2 is YYEKEE (reference sequence). V lost 0 bases, J lost 3 bases, and 8 bases lay in between. CDR3 region: CASSLGRITDTQYF. The CDR3, as DNA: TGTGCCAGCAGCTTGGGCAGGATAACAGATACGCAGTATTTT.

This clone was recorded a few times. The gene calls are TRBV18 and TRBJ1-5, with 10 bases fitting TRBD1. This CDR3 contains 15 residues. CDR1 and CDR2 from the germline V gene are KGHSH and LQKENI. V trimming: 2 bases; J trimming: 7 bases; junction bases outside the gene matches: 5. Here the CDR3 DNA reads TGTGCCAGCTCACCAGACAGGGGGCGAGAACAGCCCCAGCATTTT. It yields the protein CASSPDRGREQPQHF.